This T cell receptor (beta chain) stems from a study of CD8 T cells in Susac syndrome. Study as a whole: When blood was collected, patients with Susac syndrome were therapy-naive, were taking corticosteroids, or were receiving intravenous immunoglobulin alone.

The authors carried out high-throughput sequencing of TCR beta. They applied it to CD8+ and CD4+ T cells obtained from blood. Deletions cut 7 bases from V and 7 bases from J, with 17 bases between. The V gene's germline CDR1 is SGHAT and CDR2 FQNNGV. CDR3 length: 14 residues. A quantity of roughly 0.5 to 1 ug RNA underwent reverse transcription using random hexamers. TCRdb used MiXCR to reprocess the immunoSEQ multiplex PCR reads, holding one entry per CDR3 protein. This sample has roughly 180,000 distinct CDR3 sequences, with around 94% found just once. This TCR was sampled from a human donor with Susac syndrome. The chain employs TRBV11-2 and TRBJ2-1; D possibly corresponds to TRBD1 (5 bases). The specimen was CD4+ T cells from PBMCs. The CDR3 loop is CASTPAQVRNEQFF. The CDR3 DNA reads as TGTGCCAGCACCCCGGCACAGGTGAGAAATGAGCAGTTCTTC. The complete variable domain, with remaining parts taken from reference TRBV11-2 and TRBJ2-1, reads EAGVAQSPRYKIIEKRQSVAFWCNPISGHATLYWYQQILGQGPKLLIQFQNNGVVDDSQLPKDRFSAERLKGVDSTLKIQPAKLEDSAVYLCASTPAQVRNEQFFGPGTRLTVL.